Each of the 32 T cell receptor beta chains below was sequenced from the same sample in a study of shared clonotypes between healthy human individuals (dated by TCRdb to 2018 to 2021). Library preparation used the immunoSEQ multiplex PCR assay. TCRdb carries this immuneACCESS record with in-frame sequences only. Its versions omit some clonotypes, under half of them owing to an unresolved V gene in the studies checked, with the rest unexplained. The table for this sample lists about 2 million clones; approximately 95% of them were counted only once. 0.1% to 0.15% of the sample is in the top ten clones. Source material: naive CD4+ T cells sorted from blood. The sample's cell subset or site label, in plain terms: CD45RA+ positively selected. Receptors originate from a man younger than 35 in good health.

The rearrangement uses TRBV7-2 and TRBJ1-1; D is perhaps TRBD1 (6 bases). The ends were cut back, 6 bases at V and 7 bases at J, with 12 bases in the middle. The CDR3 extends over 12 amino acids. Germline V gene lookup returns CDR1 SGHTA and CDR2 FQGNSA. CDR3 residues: CASRPGQREAFF. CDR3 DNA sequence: TGTGCCAGCAGGCCCGGACAGCGTGAAGCTTTCTTT.

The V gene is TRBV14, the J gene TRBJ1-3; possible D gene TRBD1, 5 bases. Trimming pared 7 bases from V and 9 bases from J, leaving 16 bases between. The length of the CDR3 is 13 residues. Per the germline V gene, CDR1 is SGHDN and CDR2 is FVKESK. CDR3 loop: CASTLIGDRTIYF. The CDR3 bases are TGTGCCAGCACCCTTATAGGGGATCGCACCATATATTTT.

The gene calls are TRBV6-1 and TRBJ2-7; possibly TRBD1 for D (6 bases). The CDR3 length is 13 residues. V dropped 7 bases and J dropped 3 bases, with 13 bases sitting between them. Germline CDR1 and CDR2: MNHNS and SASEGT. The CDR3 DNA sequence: TGTGCCAGCACCTCGGGACACCTCTACGAGCAGTACTTC. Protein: CASTSGHLYEQYF.

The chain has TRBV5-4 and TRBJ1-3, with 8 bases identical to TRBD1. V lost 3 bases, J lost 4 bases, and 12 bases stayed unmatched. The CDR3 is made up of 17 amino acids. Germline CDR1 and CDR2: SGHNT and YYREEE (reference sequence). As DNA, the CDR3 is TGTGCCAGCAGCTCCGGACAGGGCCCGGTCCCCGGAAACACCATATATTTT. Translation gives CASSSGQGPVPGNTIYF.

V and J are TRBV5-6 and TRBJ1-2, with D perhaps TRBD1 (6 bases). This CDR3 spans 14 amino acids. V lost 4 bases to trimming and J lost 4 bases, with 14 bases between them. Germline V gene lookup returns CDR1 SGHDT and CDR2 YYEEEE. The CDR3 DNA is TGTGCCAGCAGCCCCCTACAGGGAGGCTATGGCTACACCTTC. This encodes CASSPLQGGYGYTF. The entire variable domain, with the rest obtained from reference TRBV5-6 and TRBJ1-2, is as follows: DAGVTQSPTHLIKTRGQQVTLRCSPKSGHDTVSWYQQALGQGPQFIFQYYEEEERQRGNFPDRFSGHQFPNYSSELNVNALLLGDSALYLCASSPLQGGYGYTFGSGTRLTVV.

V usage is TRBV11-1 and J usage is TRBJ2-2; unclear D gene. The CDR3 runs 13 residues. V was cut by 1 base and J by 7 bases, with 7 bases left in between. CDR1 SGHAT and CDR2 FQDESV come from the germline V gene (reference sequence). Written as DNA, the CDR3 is TGTGCCAGCAGCTTAGGCGGTTTCGGGGAGCTGTTTTTT. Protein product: CASSLGGFGELFF.

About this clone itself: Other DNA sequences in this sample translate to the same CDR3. CDR3 in DNA: TGTGCCATCAGTGACCTATACGAGCAGTACTTC. Amino acid sequence: CAISDLYEQYF. The chain carries TRBV10-3 and TRBJ2-7; no definite D call. The CDR3 extends over 11 amino acids. Deletions cut 3 bases from V and 4 bases from J, with 4 bases between. Germline CDR1 is ENHRY and CDR2 is SYGVKD.

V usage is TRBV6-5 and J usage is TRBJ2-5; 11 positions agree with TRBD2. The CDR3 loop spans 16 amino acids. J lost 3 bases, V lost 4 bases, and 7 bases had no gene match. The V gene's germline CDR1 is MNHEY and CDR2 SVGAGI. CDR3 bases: TGTGCCAGCAGTTCGTATGCGGGACTAGCGGAAGAGACCCAGTACTTC. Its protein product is CASSSYAGLAEETQYF.

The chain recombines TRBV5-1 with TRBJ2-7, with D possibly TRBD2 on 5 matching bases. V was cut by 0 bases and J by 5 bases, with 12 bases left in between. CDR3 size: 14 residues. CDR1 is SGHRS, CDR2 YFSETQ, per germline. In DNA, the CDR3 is TGCGCCAGCAGCTTGGGGGAGCTCCTCAACGAGCAGTACTTC. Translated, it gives CASSLGELLNEQYF.

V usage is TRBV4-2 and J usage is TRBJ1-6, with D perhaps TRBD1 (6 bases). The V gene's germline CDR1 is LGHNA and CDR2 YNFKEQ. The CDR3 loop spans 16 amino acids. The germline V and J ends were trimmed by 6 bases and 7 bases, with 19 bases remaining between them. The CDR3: CASRYTGSPANSPLHF. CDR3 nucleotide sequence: TGTGCCAGCAGGTATACAGGGTCGCCCGCGAATTCACCCCTCCACTTT.

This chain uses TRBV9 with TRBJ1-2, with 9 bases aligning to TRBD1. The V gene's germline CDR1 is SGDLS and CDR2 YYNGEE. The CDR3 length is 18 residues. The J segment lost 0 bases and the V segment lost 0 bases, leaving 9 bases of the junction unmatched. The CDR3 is CASSVAGTGQGPNYGYTF. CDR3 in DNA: TGTGCCAGCAGCGTAGCCGGCACGGGACAGGGACCTAACTATGGCTACACCTTC.

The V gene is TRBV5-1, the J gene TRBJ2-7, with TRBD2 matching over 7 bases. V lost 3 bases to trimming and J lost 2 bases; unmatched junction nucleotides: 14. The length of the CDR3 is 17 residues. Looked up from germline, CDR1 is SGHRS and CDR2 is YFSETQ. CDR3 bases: TGCGCCAGCAGCTCCCGTACCGGGGGGTTTAGCACCTACGAGCAGTACTTC. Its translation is CASSSRTGGFSTYEQYF. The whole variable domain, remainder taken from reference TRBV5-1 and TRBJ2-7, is KAGVTQTPRYLIKTRGQQVTLSCSPISGHRSVSWYQQTPGQGLQFLFEYFSETQRNKGNFPGRFSGRQFSNSRSEMNVSTLELGDSALYLCASSSRTGGFSTYEQYFGPGTRLTVT.

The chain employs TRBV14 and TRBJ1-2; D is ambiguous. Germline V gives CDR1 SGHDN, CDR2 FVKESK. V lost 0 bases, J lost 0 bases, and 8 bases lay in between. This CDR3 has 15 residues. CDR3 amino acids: CASSQDISPNYGYTF. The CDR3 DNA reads TGTGCCAGCAGCCAAGATATCTCTCCTAACTATGGCTACACCTTC.

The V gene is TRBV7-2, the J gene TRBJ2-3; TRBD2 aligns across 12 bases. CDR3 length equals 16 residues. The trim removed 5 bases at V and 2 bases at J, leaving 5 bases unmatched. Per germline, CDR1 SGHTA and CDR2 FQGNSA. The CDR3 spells CASSERLAGDTDTQYF. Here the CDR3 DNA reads TGTGCCAGCAGCGAGCGACTAGCGGGAGACACAGATACGCAGTATTTT.

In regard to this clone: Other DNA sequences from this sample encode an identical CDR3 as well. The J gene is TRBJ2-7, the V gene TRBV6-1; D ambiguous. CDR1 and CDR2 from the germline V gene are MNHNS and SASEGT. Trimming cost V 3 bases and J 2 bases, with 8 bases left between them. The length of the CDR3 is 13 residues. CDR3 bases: TGTGCCAGCAGTGAGTACCGAGCCTACGAGCAGTACTTC. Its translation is CASSEYRAYEQYF.

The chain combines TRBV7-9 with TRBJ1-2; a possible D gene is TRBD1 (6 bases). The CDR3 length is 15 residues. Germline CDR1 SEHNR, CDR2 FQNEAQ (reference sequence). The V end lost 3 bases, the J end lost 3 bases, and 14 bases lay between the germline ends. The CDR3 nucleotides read TGTGCCAGCAGCTTTACCGGGGGGCAAGACTATGGCTACACCTTC. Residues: CASSFTGGQDYGYTF.

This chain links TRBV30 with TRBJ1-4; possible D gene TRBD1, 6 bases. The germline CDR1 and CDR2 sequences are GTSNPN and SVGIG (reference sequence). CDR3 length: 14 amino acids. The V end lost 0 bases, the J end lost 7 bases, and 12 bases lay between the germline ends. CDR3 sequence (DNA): TGTGCCTGGAGTGTACGAGTGGGGGCTGAAAAACTGTTTTTT. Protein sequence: CAWSVRVGAEKLFF.

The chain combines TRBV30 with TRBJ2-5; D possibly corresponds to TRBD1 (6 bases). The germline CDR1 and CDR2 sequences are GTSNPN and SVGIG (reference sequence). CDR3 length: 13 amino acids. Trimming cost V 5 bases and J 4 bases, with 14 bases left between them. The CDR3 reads CAWHTGKTETQYF. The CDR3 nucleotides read TGTGCCTGGCACACAGGGAAAACAGAGACCCAGTACTTC.

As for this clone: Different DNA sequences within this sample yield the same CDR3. CDR3 sequence: CASSELGGGTEAFF. The CDR3 bases are TGTGCCAGCAGTGAGCTGGGCGGCGGTACTGAAGCTTTCTTT. The J gene is TRBJ1-1, the V gene TRBV2, with unresolved D. The V gene's germline CDR1 is SNHLY and CDR2 FYNNEI. The CDR3 contains 14 residues. Trimming took off 3 bases at V and 5 bases at J, with 13 bases between the two ends.

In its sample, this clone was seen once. The CDR3: CASSLARAPTDTQYF. DNA for the CDR3: TGTGCCAGCAGTTTAGCCAGGGCGCCCACAGATACGCAGTATTTT. The J gene is TRBJ2-3, the V gene TRBV28, with D possibly being TRBD1 (5 bases). The germline V gene encodes CDR1 MDHEN and CDR2 SYDVKM. V lost 2 bases and J 2 bases, leaving 11 bases between the germline ends. The CDR3 sequence is 15 residues long. Using reference TRBV28 and TRBJ2-3 for the parts outside the CDR3, the full variable domain is DVKVTQSSRYLVKRTGEKVFLECVQDMDHENMFWYRQDPGLGLRLIYFSYDVKMKEKGDIPEGYSVSREKKERFSLILESASTNQTSMYLCASSLARAPTDTQYFGPGTRLTVL.

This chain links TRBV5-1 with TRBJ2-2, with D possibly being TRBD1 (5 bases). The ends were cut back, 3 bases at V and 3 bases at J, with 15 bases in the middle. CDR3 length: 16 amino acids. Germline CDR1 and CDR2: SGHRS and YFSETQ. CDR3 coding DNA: TGCGCCAGCAGCTCCCGCCCTGGGGCGGACACCGGGGAGCTGTTTTTT. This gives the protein CASSSRPGADTGELFF.

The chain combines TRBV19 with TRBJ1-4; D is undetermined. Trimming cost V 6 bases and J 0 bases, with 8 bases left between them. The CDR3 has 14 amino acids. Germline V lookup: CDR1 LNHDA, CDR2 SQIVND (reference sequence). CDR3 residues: CASRTAATNEKLFF. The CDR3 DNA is TGTGCCAGTAGGACGGCTGCAACTAATGAAAAACTGTTTTTT.

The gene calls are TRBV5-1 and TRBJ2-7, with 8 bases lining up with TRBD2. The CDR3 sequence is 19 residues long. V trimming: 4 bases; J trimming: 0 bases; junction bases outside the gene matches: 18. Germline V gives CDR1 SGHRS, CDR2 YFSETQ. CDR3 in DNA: TGCGCCAGCAGCCGAGAAGGGAGCGGGGGTATCGTTAGCTCCTACGAGCAGTACTTC. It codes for CASSREGSGGIVSSYEQYF. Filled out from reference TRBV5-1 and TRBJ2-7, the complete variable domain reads KAGVTQTPRYLIKTRGQQVTLSCSPISGHRSVSWYQQTPGQGLQFLFEYFSETQRNKGNFPGRFSGRQFSNSRSEMNVSTLELGDSALYLCASSREGSGGIVSSYEQYFGPGTRLTVT.

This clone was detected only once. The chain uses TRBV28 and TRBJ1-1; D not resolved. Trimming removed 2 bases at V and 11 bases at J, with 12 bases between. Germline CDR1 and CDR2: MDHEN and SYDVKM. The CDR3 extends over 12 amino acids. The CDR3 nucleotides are TGTGCCAGCAGTTTAGGTACAGTGGATGCTTTCTTT. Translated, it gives CASSLGTVDAFF. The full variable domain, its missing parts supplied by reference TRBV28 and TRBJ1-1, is DVKVTQSSRYLVKRTGEKVFLECVQDMDHENMFWYRQDPGLGLRLIYFSYDVKMKEKGDIPEGYSVSREKKERFSLILESASTNQTSMYLCASSLGTVDAFFGQGTRLTVV.

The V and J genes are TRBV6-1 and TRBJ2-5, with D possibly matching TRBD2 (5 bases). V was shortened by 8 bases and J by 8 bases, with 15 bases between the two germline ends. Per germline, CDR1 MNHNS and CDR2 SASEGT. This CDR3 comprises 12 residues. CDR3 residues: CASAWTSATQYF. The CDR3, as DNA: TGTGCCAGCGCCTGGACTTCGGCCACCCAGTACTTC.

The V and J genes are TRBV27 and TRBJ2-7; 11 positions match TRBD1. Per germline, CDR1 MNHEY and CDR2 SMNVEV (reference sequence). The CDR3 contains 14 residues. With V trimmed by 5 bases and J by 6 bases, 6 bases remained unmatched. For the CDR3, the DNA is TGTGCCAGCAGTCAGGGACAGGGGGGTCGCGAGCAGTACTTC. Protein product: CASSQGQGGREQYF.

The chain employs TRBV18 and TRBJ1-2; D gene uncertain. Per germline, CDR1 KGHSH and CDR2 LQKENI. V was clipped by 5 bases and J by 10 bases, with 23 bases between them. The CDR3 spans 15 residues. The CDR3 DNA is TGTGCCAGCTCATCGGGATGGCAGGAAGCCTCGCTCTACACCTTC. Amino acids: CASSSGWQEASLYTF.

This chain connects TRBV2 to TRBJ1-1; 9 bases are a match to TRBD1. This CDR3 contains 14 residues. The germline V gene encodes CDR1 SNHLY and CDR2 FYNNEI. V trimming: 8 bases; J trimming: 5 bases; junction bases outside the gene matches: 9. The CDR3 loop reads CASSTGTGRTEAFF. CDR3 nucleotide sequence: TGTGCCAGCTCGACCGGGACAGGGCGAACTGAAGCTTTCTTT.

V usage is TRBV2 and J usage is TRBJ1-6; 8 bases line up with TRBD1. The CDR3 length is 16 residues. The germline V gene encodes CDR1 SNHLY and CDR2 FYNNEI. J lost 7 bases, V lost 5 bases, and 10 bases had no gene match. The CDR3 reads CASSQETGDKNSPLHF. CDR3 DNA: TGTGCCAGCAGTCAGGAGACAGGGGATAAGAATTCACCCCTCCACTTT.

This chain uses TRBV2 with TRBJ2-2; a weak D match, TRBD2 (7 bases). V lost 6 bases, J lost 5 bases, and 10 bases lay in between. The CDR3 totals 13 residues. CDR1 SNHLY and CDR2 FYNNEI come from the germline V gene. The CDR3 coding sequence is TGTGCCAGCAGGGGAGGGGGGACCGGGGAGCTGTTTTTT. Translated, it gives CASRGGGTGELFF.

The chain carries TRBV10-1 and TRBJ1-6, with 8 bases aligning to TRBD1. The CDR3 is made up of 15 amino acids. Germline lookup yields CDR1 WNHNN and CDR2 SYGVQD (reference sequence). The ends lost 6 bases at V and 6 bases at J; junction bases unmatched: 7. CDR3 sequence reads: CASRQTGASNSPLHF. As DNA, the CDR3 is TGCGCCAGCAGACAGACAGGGGCAAGTAATTCACCCCTCCACTTT.

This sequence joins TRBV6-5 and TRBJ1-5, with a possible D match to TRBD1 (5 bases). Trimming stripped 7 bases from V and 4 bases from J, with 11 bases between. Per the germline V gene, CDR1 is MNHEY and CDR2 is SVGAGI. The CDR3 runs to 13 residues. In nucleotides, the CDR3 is TGTGCCAGCAAATCCCGGGGGAATCAGCCCCAGCATTTT. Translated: CASKSRGNQPQHF.